These 2 T cell receptor beta chains were all obtained from the same sample, sequenced in a study of blood T cell repertoires in COVID-19. Here immunoSEQ multiplex PCR was the method, and the copy in TCRdb shows in-frame clones only, minus some. In the table there are fewer than 250,000 clones, approximately 81% of which are singletons. The specimen sequenced was peripheral blood. All receptors come from a middle-aged man with acute or convalescent COVID-19.

The chain is built from TRBV5-1 and TRBJ1-5; D is possibly TRBD1 (5 bases). V lost 4 bases, J lost 3 bases, and 11 bases lay in between. The CDR3 has 14 amino acids. CDR1 and CDR2 from the germline V gene are SGHRS and YFSETQ. The CDR3 DNA follows: TGCGCCAGCAGCCCAACAGGATTCAATCAGCCCCAGCATTTT. Translated: CASSPTGFNQPQHF.

This clone has a handful of counts. V and J are TRBV11-2 and TRBJ2-7; the D gene is possibly TRBD2 (7 bases). V lost 4 bases and J 7 bases, leaving 14 bases between the germline ends. Germline V gene lookup returns CDR1 SGHAT and CDR2 FQNNGV. CDR3 length equals 13 residues. The CDR3 reads CASSSSGGAEQYF. The CDR3, as DNA: TGTGCCAGCAGCTCGTCGGGGGGCGCAGAGCAGTACTTC.